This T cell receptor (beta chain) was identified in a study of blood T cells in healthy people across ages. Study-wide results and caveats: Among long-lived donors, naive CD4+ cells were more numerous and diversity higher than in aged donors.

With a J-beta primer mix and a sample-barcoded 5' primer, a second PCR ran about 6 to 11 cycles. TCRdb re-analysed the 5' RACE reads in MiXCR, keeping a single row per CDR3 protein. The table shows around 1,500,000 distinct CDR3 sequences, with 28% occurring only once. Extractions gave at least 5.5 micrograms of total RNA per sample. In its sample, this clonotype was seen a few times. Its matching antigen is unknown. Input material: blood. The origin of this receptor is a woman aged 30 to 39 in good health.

The CDR3 spells CSVTGPPVYNEQFF. For the CDR3, the DNA is TGCAGCGTGACGGGACCTCCGGTCTACAATGAGCAGTTCTTC. The chain has TRBV29-1 and TRBJ2-1; the D call may be TRBD1 or TRBD2 (5 bases each). The CDR3 has 14 residues. Between the trimmed V and J ends, which lost 6 bases and 3 bases, there was a span of 15 bases. Germline V gene lookup returns CDR1 SQVTM and CDR2 ANQGSEA.